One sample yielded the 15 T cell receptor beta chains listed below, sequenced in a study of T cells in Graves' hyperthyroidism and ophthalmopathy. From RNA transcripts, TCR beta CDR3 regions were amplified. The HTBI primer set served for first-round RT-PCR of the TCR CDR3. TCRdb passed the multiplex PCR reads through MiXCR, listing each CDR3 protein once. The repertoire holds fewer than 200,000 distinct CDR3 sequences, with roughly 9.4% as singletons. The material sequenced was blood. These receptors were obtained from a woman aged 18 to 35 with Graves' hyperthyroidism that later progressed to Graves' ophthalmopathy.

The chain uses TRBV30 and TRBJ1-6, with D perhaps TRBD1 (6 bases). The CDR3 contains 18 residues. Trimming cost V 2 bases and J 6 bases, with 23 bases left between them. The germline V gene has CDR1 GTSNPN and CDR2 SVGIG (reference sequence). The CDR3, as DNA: TGTGCCTGGAGTTTCATCGACCCCGCAGGGGTCCTTAATTCACCCCTCCACTTT. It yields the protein CAWSFIDPAGVLNSPLHF. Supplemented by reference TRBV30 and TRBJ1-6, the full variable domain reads SQTIHQWPATLVQPVGSPLSLECTVEGTSNPNLYWYRQAAGRGLQLLFYSVGIGQISSEVPQNLSASRPQDRQFILSSKKLLLSDSGFYLCAWSFIDPAGVLNSPLHFGNGTRLTVT.

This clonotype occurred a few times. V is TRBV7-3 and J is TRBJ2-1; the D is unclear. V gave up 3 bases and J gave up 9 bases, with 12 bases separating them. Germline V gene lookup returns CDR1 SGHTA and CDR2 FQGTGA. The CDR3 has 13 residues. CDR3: CASSFNPGREQFF. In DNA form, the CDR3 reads TGTGCCAGCAGCTTCAACCCCGGACGTGAGCAGTTCTTC.

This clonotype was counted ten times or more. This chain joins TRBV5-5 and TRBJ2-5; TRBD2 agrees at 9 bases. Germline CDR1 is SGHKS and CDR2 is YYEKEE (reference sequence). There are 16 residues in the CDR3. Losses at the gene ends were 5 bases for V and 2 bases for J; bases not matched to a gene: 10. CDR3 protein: CASRLLLTSGQETQYF. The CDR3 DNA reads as TGTGCCAGCAGACTCCTCCTGACTAGCGGACAAGAGACCCAGTACTTC.

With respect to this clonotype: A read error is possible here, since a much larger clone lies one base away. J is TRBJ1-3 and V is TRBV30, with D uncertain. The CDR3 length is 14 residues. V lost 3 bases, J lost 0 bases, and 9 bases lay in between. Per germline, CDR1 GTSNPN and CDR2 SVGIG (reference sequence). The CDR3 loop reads CAWSESLSGNTIYF. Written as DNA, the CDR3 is TGTGCCTGGAGCGAGAGTCTCTCTGGAAACACCATATATTTT.

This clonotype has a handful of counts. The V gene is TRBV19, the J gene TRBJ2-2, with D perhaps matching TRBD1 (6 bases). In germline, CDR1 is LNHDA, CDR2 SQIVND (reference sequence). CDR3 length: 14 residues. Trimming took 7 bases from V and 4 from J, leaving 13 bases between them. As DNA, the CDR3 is TGTGCCAGTACCCCCGGGACATCCACCGGGGAGCTGTTTTTT. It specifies CASTPGTSTGELFF.

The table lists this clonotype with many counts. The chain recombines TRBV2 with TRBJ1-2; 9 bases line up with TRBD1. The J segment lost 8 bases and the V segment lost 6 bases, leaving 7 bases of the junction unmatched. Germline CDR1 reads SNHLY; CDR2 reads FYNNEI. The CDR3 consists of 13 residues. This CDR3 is CASRKGQGLGYTF. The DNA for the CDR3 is TGTGCCAGCAGGAAGGGACAGGGATTAGGCTACACCTTC.

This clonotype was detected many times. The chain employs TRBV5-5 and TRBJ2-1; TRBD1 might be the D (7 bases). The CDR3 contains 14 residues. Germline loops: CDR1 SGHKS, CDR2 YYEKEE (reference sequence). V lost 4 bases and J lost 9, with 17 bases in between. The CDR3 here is CASSPSGGPSEQFF. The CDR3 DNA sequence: TGTGCCAGCAGCCCCTCAGGGGGGCCAAGTGAGCAGTTCTTC.

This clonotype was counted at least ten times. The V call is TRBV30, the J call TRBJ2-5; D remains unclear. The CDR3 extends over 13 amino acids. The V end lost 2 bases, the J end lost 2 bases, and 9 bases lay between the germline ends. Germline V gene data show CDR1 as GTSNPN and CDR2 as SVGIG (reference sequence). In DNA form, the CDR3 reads TGTGCCTGGAGTCAAGGACGGCAAGAGACCCAGTACTTC. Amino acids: CAWSQGRQETQYF.

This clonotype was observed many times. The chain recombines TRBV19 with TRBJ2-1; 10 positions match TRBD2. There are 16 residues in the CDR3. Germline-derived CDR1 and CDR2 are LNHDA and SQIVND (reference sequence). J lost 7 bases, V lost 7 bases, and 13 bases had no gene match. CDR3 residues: CASKSLAGVLTNEQFF. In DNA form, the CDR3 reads TGTGCCAGTAAATCGCTAGCGGGGGTGTTAACGAATGAGCAGTTCTTC.

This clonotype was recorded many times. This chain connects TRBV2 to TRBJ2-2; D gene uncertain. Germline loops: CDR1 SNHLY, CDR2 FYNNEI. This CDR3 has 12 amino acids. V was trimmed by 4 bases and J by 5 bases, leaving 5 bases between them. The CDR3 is CASSGGTGELFF. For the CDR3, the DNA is TGTGCCAGCAGTGGGGGTACCGGGGAGCTGTTTTTT.

For the CDR3, the DNA is TGTGCCAGCAGTTATAGCGGGGACAGCACAGATACGCAGTATTTT. Translation gives CASSYSGDSTDTQYF. This sequence joins TRBV6-1 and TRBJ2-3, with 8 bases fitting TRBD2. Germline CDR1 is MNHNS and CDR2 is SASEGT. V was clipped by 5 bases and J by 0 bases; unmatched bases: 4. This CDR3 has 15 residues.

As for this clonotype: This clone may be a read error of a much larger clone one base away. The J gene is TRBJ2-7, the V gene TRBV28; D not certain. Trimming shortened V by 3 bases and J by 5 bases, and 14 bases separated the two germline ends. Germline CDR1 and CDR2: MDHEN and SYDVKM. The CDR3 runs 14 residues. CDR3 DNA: TGTGCCAGCAGTTTGAGTGAACCGGACGACGAGCAGTACTTC. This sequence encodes CASSLSEPDDEQYF.

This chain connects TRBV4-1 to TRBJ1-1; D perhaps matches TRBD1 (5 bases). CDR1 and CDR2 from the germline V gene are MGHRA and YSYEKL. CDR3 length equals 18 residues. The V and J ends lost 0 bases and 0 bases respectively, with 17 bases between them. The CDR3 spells CASSQDVKGTSMNTEAFF. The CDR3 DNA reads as TGCGCCAGCAGCCAAGATGTGAAAGGGACTAGCATGAACACTGAAGCTTTCTTT.

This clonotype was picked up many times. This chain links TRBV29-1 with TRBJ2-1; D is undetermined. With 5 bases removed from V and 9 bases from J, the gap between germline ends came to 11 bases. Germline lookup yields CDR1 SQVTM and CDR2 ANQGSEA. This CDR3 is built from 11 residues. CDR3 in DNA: TGCAGCGTTTCTCTAGATGGTGAGCAGTTCTTC. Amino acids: CSVSLDGEQFF.

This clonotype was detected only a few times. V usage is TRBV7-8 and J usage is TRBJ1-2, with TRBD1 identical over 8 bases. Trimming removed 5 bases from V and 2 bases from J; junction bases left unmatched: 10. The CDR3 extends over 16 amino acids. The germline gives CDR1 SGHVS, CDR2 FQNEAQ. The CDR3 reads CASSLAPTGVNYGYTF. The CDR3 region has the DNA TGTGCCAGCAGCCTCGCGCCGACAGGGGTAAACTATGGCTACACCTTC.